This T cell receptor (beta chain) was found in a study of blood T cell repertoires in COVID-19. Looking at the study overall: Donors in the United States, Italy and Spain gave samples during acute or convalescent COVID-19.

Per the original methods: From reference gene primer amplification, estimates of nucleated cell counts were derived. Sequencing used immunoSEQ multiplex PCR; TCRdb keeps in-frame clones, though not all of them. Clone size and V and J calls were adopted from that table, with D and trimming inferred from the DNA. Altogether about 380,000 clones are present, approximately 81% being singletons, with the ten largest covering roughly 3.9%. Remarks on this clone: Sequence at one end of the junction differs from germline and may be a read error.

Germline CDR1 and CDR2: SGHAT and FQNNGV. The CDR3 consists of 15 residues. The clonotype was recovered from a woman between 18 and 30 years old with acute or convalescent COVID-19. Sample: peripheral blood. The chain uses TRBV11-2 and TRBJ1-5; 7 bases map to TRBD1. The CDR3 loop is CTSSSTGTSNQPQHF. Here the CDR3 DNA reads TGTACCAGCAGCTCGACAGGGACGAGCAATCAGCCCCAGCATTTT.